This entry concerns a single T cell receptor (beta chain). The data were produced by immunoSEQ multiplex PCR, yet TCRdb's version contains in-frame clones alone and is incomplete. The sample lists about 270,000 clones, under 95% occurring once. These data originate in a study of blood T cell repertoires in COVID-19. The CDR3 covers 15 residues. V was cut by 6 bases and J by 7 bases, with 18 bases left in between. Germline V gene lookup returns CDR1 MDHEN and CDR2 SYDVKM. V usage is TRBV28 and J usage is TRBJ1-4; D call uncertain. Sequenced: PBMCs or T cells enriched from blood (not recorded which). The sequence was collected from a woman between 40 and 55 years old with acute COVID-19. CDR3 in DNA: TGTGCCAGCAGCACTACCGGGGAGTCCGGTGAAAAACTGTTTTTT. Residues: CASSTTGESGEKLFF.